This passage covers 9 T cell receptor beta chains from one sample sequenced in a study of blood T cell repertoires in COVID-19 (TCRdb year 2020). Library prep was done by the immunoSEQ multiplex PCR assay. This is the immuneACCESS table as TCRdb keeps it, with only in-frame sequences that have V and J called. A part of the clones is gone; compared with another copy, unresolved V genes explain less than half, and the rest is unexplained. This sample has 150,000 to 200,000 clones in its table, and approximately 80% of those were observed once. Together, the top ten hold about 11% of the sample. The sequenced sample consisted of peripheral blood. These receptor sequences come from a woman aged 40-49 years with COVID-19, enrolled during active disease.

The chain joins TRBV27 to TRBJ2-2, with D perhaps TRBD1 (7 bases). This CDR3 is 15 amino acids long. Trimming removed 6 bases at V and 7 bases at J, with 18 bases between. In germline, CDR1 is MNHEY, CDR2 SMNVEV (reference sequence). CDR3 loop: CASRRNRGGYGELFF. For the CDR3, the DNA is TGTGCCAGCAGACGGAACAGGGGAGGTTACGGGGAGCTGTTTTTT.

This clone was seen at least ten times. This sequence joins TRBV3-1 (or the pseudogene TRBV3-2) and TRBJ1-1; maybe TRBD1 (5 bases). V dropped 4 bases and J dropped 7 bases, with 7 bases sitting between them. The germline CDR1 and CDR2 sequences are LGHDT and YNNKEL (reference sequence). The CDR3 is 11 amino acids. CDR3 sequence: CASSRGDEAFF. CDR3 coding DNA: TGTGCCAGCAGCCGGGGGGATGAAGCTTTCTTT.

The rearrangement links TRBV24-1 to TRBJ2-2; tentative D call: TRBD2 (6 bases). Germline lookup yields CDR1 KGHDR and CDR2 SFDVKD. The CDR3 length is 16 residues. Trimming cost V 4 bases and J 1 base, with 12 bases left between them. The CDR3 DNA is TGTGCCACCAGTGACACGGGACTTCAGAACACCGGGGAGCTGTTTTTT. Translating gives CATSDTGLQNTGELFF.

The table lists this clone with a count of one. The rearrangement links TRBV7-8 to TRBJ2-6; 9 bases fit TRBD1. V was clipped by 2 bases and J by 1 base; unmatched bases: 12. This CDR3 comprises 20 residues. Germline values: CDR1 SGHVS, CDR2 FQNEAQ. CDR3 nucleotides: TGTGCCAGCAGCTTAATCGTCCCCGGGACAGGGATATCTGGGGCCAACGTCCTGACTTTC. Residues: CASSLIVPGTGISGANVLTF. Filled out from reference TRBV7-8 and TRBJ2-6, the complete variable domain reads GAGVSQSPRYKVAKRGQDVALRCDPISGHVSLFWYQQALGQGPEFLTYFQNEAQLDKSGLPSDRFFAERPEGSVSTLKIQRTQQEDSAVYLCASSLIVPGTGISGANVLTFGAGSRLTVL.

The rearrangement links TRBV3-1 (or the pseudogene TRBV3-2) to TRBJ2-3, with D maybe TRBD2 (6 bases). Trimming shortened V by 2 bases and J by 2 bases, and 17 bases separated the two germline ends. The CDR3 consists of 17 residues. The V gene's germline CDR1 is LGHDT and CDR2 YNNKEL (reference sequence). The CDR3 sequence: CASSQRSVGGITDTQYF. The CDR3, as DNA: TGTGCCAGCAGCCAAAGGAGTGTCGGAGGGATCACAGATACGCAGTATTTT.

V usage is TRBV5-1 and J usage is TRBJ2-5, with D perhaps matching TRBD2 (6 bases). In germline, CDR1 is SGHRS, CDR2 YFSETQ. The germline V and J ends were trimmed by 0 bases and 2 bases, with 11 bases remaining between them. The CDR3 is 15 amino acids. CDR3 bases: TGCGCCAGCAGCTTGGCTCTAGCGTGGCAAGAGACCCAGTACTTC. Translating it yields CASSLALAWQETQYF.

This chain links TRBV2 with TRBJ2-1; 15 bases are a match to TRBD2. V dropped 9 bases and J dropped 9; count of bases not matched to a gene: 9. CDR1 and CDR2 (germline): SNHLY, FYNNEI. CDR3 length: 15 residues. As DNA, the CDR3 is TGTGCCAGAAAACGGACTAGCGGGAGGGACAGTGAGCAGTTCTTC. Translation gives CARKRTSGRDSEQFF.

This clone has just a few counts. The CDR3 sequence is CASSPGQLGQETQYF. DNA for the CDR3: TGCGCCAGCAGCCCGGGACAGCTGGGCCAAGAGACCCAGTACTTC. This rearrangement joins TRBV5-1 to TRBJ2-5; 7 bases align to TRBD1. Germline V gives CDR1 SGHRS, CDR2 YFSETQ. The CDR3 spans 15 residues. Trimming at V came to 4 bases and at J to 1 base, leaving 7 bases not matched to a gene.

The rearrangement joins TRBV5-4 to TRBJ1-4, with D tentatively TRBD1 (5 bases). The V and J ends lost 0 bases and 8 bases respectively, with 14 bases between them. Germline values: CDR1 SGHNT, CDR2 YYREEE (reference sequence). The CDR3 is made up of 15 amino acids. The CDR3 here is CASSLGGQGGEKLFF. CDR3 bases: TGTGCCAGCAGCTTGGGAGGCCAGGGCGGAGAAAAACTGTTTTTT.